Listed here are 19 T cell receptor beta chains from one sample, sequenced in a study of Ad26.COV2.S vaccination and SARS-CoV-2 variants. Here immunoSEQ multiplex PCR was the method, and the copy in TCRdb shows in-frame clones only, minus some. The sample shows nearly 400,000 clones, 89% of them seen only once. Treatment described: around 19 received Ad26.COV2.S at low or high dose, single or two shots; about 5 received placebo; per-sample allocation not given. Sampling was performed 63 days after the first vaccine or placebo injection. This sample comprised peripheral blood, obtained in a trial of Ad26.COV2.S vaccine versus placebo. The source is a person between 18 and 59 years old who received the Ad26.COV2.S COVID-19 vaccine or a placebo.

V gene TRBV19 combines with J gene TRBJ2-1, with TRBD1 matching 7 bases. Germline V CDR1 and CDR2: LNHDA, SQIVND (reference sequence). CDR3 length: 14 residues. Losses at the gene ends were 5 bases for V and 9 bases for J; bases not matched to a gene: 10. The CDR3 spells CASSPLTGEGEQFF. The CDR3 DNA is TGTGCCAGTAGTCCCTTAACAGGGGAAGGTGAGCAGTTCTTC.

The rearrangement joins TRBV24-1 to TRBJ2-7; D might be TRBD1 (6 bases). Germline CDR1 reads KGHDR; CDR2 reads SFDVKD. The V and J ends lost 2 bases and 3 bases respectively, with 13 bases between them. The CDR3 is 15 amino acids. CDR3 in DNA: TGTGCCACCAGTGATTGGGCTGAGACAGGCTACGAGCAGTACTTC. Translated, it gives CATSDWAETGYEQYF.

This clone was picked up one time. V usage is TRBV19 and J usage is TRBJ2-7; no firm D call. V was trimmed by 9 bases and J by 4 bases, leaving 13 bases between them. The germline CDR1 and CDR2 sequences are LNHDA and SQIVND (reference sequence). The CDR3 is made up of 12 amino acids. The CDR3 sequence is CASLGPRYEQYF. The CDR3, as DNA: TGTGCCAGCCTCGGGCCGCGTTACGAGCAGTACTTC.

The chain carries TRBV7-9 and TRBJ2-5; no definite D call. Trimming took off 4 bases at V and 5 bases at J, with 14 bases between the two ends. CDR1 is SEHNR, CDR2 FQNEAQ, per germline (reference sequence). The CDR3 totals 14 residues. For the CDR3, the DNA is TGTGCCAGCAGCTCCGACAACGGTGGGGAGACCCAGTACTTC. Translation: CASSSDNGGETQYF.

The chain is built from TRBV19 and TRBJ2-7, with 13 bases matching TRBD2. CDR1 is LNHDA and CDR2 is SQIVND in the germline V gene (reference sequence). The CDR3 extends over 15 amino acids. The junction had 3 bases not matched to a gene; V was cut back by 4 bases and J by 3 bases. CDR3 protein: CASSKGLAGVYEQYF. The CDR3, as DNA: TGTGCCAGTAGTAAAGGACTAGCGGGAGTCTACGAGCAGTACTTC.

The rearrangement joins TRBV4-3 to TRBJ1-1; TRBD1 matches 7 bases. This CDR3 spans 13 amino acids. Germline V CDR1 and CDR2: LGHNA, YSLEER. V shed 3 bases and J 6 bases; nucleotides not matched to a gene: 4. The CDR3 DNA reads as TGCGCCAGCAGCCAGACAGGGAAGGCTGAAGCTTTCTTT. This sequence encodes CASSQTGKAEAFF.

The chain carries TRBV28 and TRBJ1-4; tentatively, D is TRBD1 (5 bases). CDR3 length equals 22 residues. Looked up from germline, CDR1 is MDHEN and CDR2 is SYDVKM. V shed 1 base and J shed 4 bases, with 31 bases lying between them. The CDR3 DNA reads as TGTGCCAGCAGTTTATTTGGAATCCGGACCCCCCAGGGAGCCGACTATAATGAAAAACTGTTTTTT. This translates into CASSLFGIRTPQGADYNEKLFF.

CDR3 nucleotide sequence: TGCGCCAGCAGCGTCTATAGCGGGAGTAACACAGATACGCAGTATTTT. It is translated as CASSVYSGSNTDTQYF. V usage is TRBV4-1 and J usage is TRBJ2-3; 9 positions match TRBD2. CDR3 length equals 16 residues. CDR1 MGHRA and CDR2 YSYEKL come from the germline V gene. The V segment lost 5 bases and the J segment 2 bases; nucleotides outside the gene matches: 8.

This chain links TRBV7-9 with TRBJ1-1, with 7 bases lining up with TRBD1. The CDR3 has 15 residues. J was trimmed by 2 bases and V by 5 bases; bases with no gene match: 8. The germline V gene has CDR1 SEHNR and CDR2 FQNEAQ (reference sequence). CDR3 nucleotides: TGTGCCAGCAGCGCCCCCGGGACAGTTAACACTGAAGCTTTCTTT. This gives the protein CASSAPGTVNTEAFF.

With respect to this clone: No DNA is shown, since the ends of the CDR3 on it are uncertain; the CDR3 is the one TCRdb lists. The genes are TRBV7-3 and TRBJ2-3; TRBD2 is the table's D call and was not checked against the DNA. Termini included, the CDR3 measures 13 amino acids. Germline V gives CDR1 SGHTA, CDR2 FQGTGA. This CDR3 is CASSFGSGDTQYF.

The chain has TRBV5-4 and TRBJ1-3, with 7 nucleotides matching TRBD1. Germline V gene sequence: CDR1 SGHNT, CDR2 YYREEE (reference sequence). The V and J ends lost 4 bases and 7 bases, in that order; junction bases with no gene match: 11. The CDR3 extends over 15 amino acids. This CDR3 is CASSNTGDGRNTIYF. DNA for the CDR3: TGTGCCAGCAGCAACACAGGGGACGGGCGGAACACCATATATTTT.

The chain links TRBV5-4 to TRBJ1-5, with D maybe TRBD1 (6 bases). Germline V gives CDR1 SGHNT, CDR2 YYREEE (reference sequence). Trimming shortened V by 3 bases and J by 3 bases, and 10 bases separated the two germline ends. The CDR3 length is 14 residues. In DNA form, the CDR3 reads TGTGCCAGCAGCTCACAGGGATACAATCAGCCCCAGCATTTT. The encoded protein is CASSSQGYNQPQHF. Supplemented by reference TRBV5-4 and TRBJ1-5, the full variable domain reads ETGVTQSPTHLIKTRGQQVTLRCSSQSGHNTVSWYQQALGQGPQFIFQYYREEENGRGNFPPRFSGLQFPNYSSELNVNALELDDSALYLCASSSQGYNQPQHFGDGTRLSIL.

The CDR3 sequence: CVGVRVSLNSGANVLTF. The CDR3 DNA reads as TGTGTAGGGGTCAGGGTATCTCTAAACTCTGGGGCCAACGTCCTGACTTTC. V gene TRBV18 combines with J gene TRBJ2-6; D is perhaps TRBD1 (5 bases). In germline, CDR1 is KGHSH, CDR2 LQKENI. This CDR3 comprises 17 residues.

Concerning this clone itself: The sample has other DNA sequences that encode this CDR3 too. This chain's CDR3 is CASSLSSYNEQFF. CDR3 DNA sequence: TGTGCCAGCTCGCTAAGCTCCTACAATGAGCAGTTCTTC. V and J are TRBV19 and TRBJ2-1; D ambiguous. Trimming shortened V by 9 bases and J by 0 bases, and 9 bases separated the two germline ends. Germline values: CDR1 LNHDA, CDR2 SQIVND (reference sequence). The CDR3 is made up of 13 amino acids.

This clone was observed a single time. The chain joins TRBV5-5 to TRBJ1-6; tentatively, D is TRBD1 (5 bases). This CDR3 is 18 amino acids long. The V gene's germline CDR1 is SGHKS and CDR2 YYEKEE (reference sequence). The V gene lost 3 bases and the J gene lost 0 bases, with 16 bases spanning the gap. The chain's CDR3 is CASSYFGGGSSYNSPLHF. The CDR3 bases are TGTGCCAGCAGCTACTTTGGCGGGGGGTCCTCCTATAATTCACCCCTCCACTTT.

The genes are TRBV6-6 and TRBJ2-1; D not resolved. Trimming cost V 0 bases and J 6 bases, with 6 bases left between them. CDR3 length: 13 residues. The germline gives CDR1 MNHNY, CDR2 SVGAGI (reference sequence). The chain's CDR3 is CASSYSKANEQFF. DNA for the CDR3: TGTGCCAGCAGTTACTCTAAAGCCAATGAGCAGTTCTTC.

This chain connects TRBV30 to TRBJ1-1, with a weak D call TRBD1 (5 bases). From germline, CDR1 is GTSNPN and CDR2 SVGIG (reference sequence). The ends were cut back, 2 bases at V and 1 base at J, with 8 bases in the middle. This CDR3 comprises 13 residues. CDR3 sequence: CAWSRDQNTEAFF. CDR3 DNA sequence: TGTGCCTGGAGTAGGGACCAGAACACTGAAGCTTTCTTT. Full variable domain (rest looked up from reference TRBV30 and TRBJ1-1): SQTIHQWPATLVQPVGSPLSLECTVEGTSNPNLYWYRQAAGRGLQLLFYSVGIGQISSEVPQNLSASRPQDRQFILSSKKLLLSDSGFYLCAWSRDQNTEAFFGQGTRLTVV.

The chain is built from TRBV5-4 and TRBJ1-1; D gene unclear. CDR1 and CDR2 (germline): SGHNT, YYREEE (reference sequence). This CDR3 is built from 14 residues. V lost 4 bases and J 5 bases, leaving 15 bases between the germline ends. This CDR3 reads CASSPITDGTEAFF. CDR3 DNA sequence: TGTGCCAGCAGCCCGATTACAGATGGGACTGAAGCTTTCTTT.

V gene TRBV28 combines with J gene TRBJ1-4, with 8 bases fitting TRBD1. The CDR3 runs to 15 residues. CDR1 MDHEN and CDR2 SYDVKM come from the germline V gene. J lost 7 bases, V lost 5 bases, and 9 bases had no gene match. CDR3 DNA sequence: TGTGCCAGCAGTCCCCAGGGGGCGGCGCGTGAAAAACTGTTTTTT. Protein: CASSPQGAAREKLFF.